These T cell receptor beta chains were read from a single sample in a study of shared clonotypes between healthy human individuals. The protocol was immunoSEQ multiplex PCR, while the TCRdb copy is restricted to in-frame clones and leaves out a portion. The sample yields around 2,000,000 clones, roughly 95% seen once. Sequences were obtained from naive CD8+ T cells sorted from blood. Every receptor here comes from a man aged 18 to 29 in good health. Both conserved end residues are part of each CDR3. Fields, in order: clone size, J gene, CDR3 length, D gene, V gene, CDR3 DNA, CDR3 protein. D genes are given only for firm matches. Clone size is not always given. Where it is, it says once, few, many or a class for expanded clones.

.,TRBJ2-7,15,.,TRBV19,TGTGCCAGTAGTAAAAAAAGCGGTGATGGGTACGAGCAGTACTTC,CASSKKSGDGYEQYF
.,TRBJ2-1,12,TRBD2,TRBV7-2,TGTGCCAGCAGCTCGCGGGGGGATGAGCAGTTCTTC,CASSSRGDEQFF
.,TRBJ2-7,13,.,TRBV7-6,TGTGCCAGCAGCGATGGACAGACCTACGAGCAGTACTTC,CASSDGQTYEQYF
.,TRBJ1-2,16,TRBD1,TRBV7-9,TGTGCCAGCAGCCCCACCCTGGACAGGGGAGACTATGGCTACACCTTC,CASSPTLDRGDYGYTF
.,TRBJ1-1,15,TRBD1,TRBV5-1,TGCGCCAGCAGCCCGGGACAGGGACCGAACACTGAAGCTTTCTTT,CASSPGQGPNTEAFF
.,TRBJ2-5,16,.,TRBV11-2,TGTGCCAGCGCTCGGACGGGCGATGGAGGAATGGGGACCCAGTACTTC,CASARTGDGGMGTQYF
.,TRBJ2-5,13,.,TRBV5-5,TGTGCCAGCAGCCGACTAGGAGAAGTGACCCAGTACTTC,CASSRLGEVTQYF
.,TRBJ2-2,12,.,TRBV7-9,TGTGCCATCCTCATGGGGACCGGGGAGCTGTTTTTT,CAILMGTGELFF
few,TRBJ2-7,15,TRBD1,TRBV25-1,TGTGCCAGCAGTGAATTGAGACAGGGTGCCTACGAGCAGTACTTC,CASSELRQGAYEQYF
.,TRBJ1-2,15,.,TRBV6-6,TGTGCCAGCAGTTCCACCAAGGGACCCTTCTATGGCTACACCTTC,CASSSTKGPFYGYTF
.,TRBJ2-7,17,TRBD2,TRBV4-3,TGCGCCAGCAGCCAAGCTACCGAACTAGCGGCTTCCTACGAGCAGTACTTC,CASSQATELAASYEQYF
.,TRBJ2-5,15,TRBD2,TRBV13,TGTGCCAGCAGCGAGGGGAGGGAGGGCCAAGAGACCCAGTACTTC,CASSEGREGQETQYF
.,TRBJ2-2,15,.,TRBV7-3,TGTGCCAGCAGCCCGCATGGGGGCGGCACCGGGGAGCTGTTTTTT,CASSPHGGGTGELFF
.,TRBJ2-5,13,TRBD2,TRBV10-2,TGCGCCAGCCGGGAGGGAACTATAGAGACCCAGTACTTC,CASREGTIETQYF
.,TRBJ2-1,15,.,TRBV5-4,TGTGCCAGCAGCCGTCTAGCGTCAGTGGGGCATGAGCAGTTCTTC,CASSRLASVGHEQFF
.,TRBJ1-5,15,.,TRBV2,TGTGCCAGCAGTGTAGCGGGGTTTAGCAATCAGCCCCAGCATTTT,CASSVAGFSNQPQHF
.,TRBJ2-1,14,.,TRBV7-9,TGTGCCAGCAGCGCCGAGGGACCTGCGGGTGAGCAGTTCTTC,CASSAEGPAGEQFF
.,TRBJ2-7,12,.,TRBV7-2,TGTGCCAGCAGTCAACCCCATTACGAGCAGTACTTC,CASSQPHYEQYF
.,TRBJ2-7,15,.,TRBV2,TGTGCCAGCAGTGATTGGGGGGCTGAAAACTACGAGCAGTACTTC,CASSDWGAENYEQYF
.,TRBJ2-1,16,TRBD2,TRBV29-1,TGCAGCGTTTGGACTAGCGGGGGCGAATCCTACAATGAGCAGTTCTTC,CSVWTSGGESYNEQFF
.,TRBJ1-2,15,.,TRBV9,TGTGCCAGCAGCGTTTGGCAGGGAGGGGACTATGGCTACACCTTC,CASSVWQGGDYGYTF
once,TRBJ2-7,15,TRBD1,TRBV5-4,TGTGCCAGCAGCTGGGGACAGGGAGCTTCCTACGAGCAGTACTTC,CASSWGQGASYEQYF
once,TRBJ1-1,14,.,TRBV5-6,TGTGCCAGCAGCTTGTACCCAGAGAACACTGAAGCTTTCTTT,CASSLYPENTEAFF
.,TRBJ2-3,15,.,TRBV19,TGTGCCAGTAGCGTCGGTAGTTTTGGCACAGATACGCAGTATTTT,CASSVGSFGTDTQYF
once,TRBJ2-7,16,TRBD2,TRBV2,TGTGCCAGCAGTGAGGCCTTCGGACTAGCGGGAGTCGAGCAGTACTTC,CASSEAFGLAGVEQYF
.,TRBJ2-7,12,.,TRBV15,TGTGCCACCAGCAGGACAGGCTACGAGCAGTACTTC,CATSRTGYEQYF
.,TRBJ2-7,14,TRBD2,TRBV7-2,TGTGCCAGCAGCGGGACTAGCGGGAGCTACGAGCAGTACTTC,CASSGTSGSYEQYF
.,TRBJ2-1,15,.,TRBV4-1,TGCGCCAGCAGCCAAGGGCTAGCCTCCTACAATGAGCAGTTCTTC,CASSQGLASYNEQFF
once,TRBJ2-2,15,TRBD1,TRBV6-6,TGTGCCAGCAGTTACTCGATGACAGGGCACGGGGAGCTGTTTTTT,CASSYSMTGHGELFF
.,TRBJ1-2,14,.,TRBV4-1,TGCGCCAGCAGCCAAGTAGCGGGGAACTATGGCTACACCTTC,CASSQVAGNYGYTF
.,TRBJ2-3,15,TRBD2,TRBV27,TGTGCCAGCAGTTCCTTAGCGGGGATCACAGATACGCAGTATTTT,CASSSLAGITDTQYF
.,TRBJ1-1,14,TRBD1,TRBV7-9,TGTGCCAGCAGCTTAGGGACAGGGGGAGAAGAAGCTTTCTTT,CASSLGTGGEEAFF
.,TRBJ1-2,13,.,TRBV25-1,TGTGCCAGCAGTGATTGGATTAACTATGGCTACACCTTC,CASSDWINYGYTF
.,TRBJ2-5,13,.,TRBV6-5,TGTGCCAGCAGTTACGAGGGGCGAGGGACCCAGTACTTC,CASSYEGRGTQYF
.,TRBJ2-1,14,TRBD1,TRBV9,TGTGCCAGCAGCCCAGGACAGGGCGGAAATGAGCAGTTCTTC,CASSPGQGGNEQFF
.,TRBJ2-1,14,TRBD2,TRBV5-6,TGTGCCAGCAGCGGAGACCTTAGCGGGAACGAGCAGTTCTTC,CASSGDLSGNEQFF
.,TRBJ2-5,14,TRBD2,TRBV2,TGTGCCAGCACGGGACTAGAAGGTATTGAGACCCAGTACTTC,CASTGLEGIETQYF
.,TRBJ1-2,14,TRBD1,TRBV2,TGTGCCAGCAGCTGGGACAGGACGTTTGATGGCTACACCTTC,CASSWDRTFDGYTF
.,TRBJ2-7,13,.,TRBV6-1,TGTGCCAGCTCCTGGACCCAAAGGTACGAGCAGTACTTC,CASSWTQRYEQYF
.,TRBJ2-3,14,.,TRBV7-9,TGTGCCAGCAGACTGCAGGCTAGCACAGATACGCAGTATTTT,CASRLQASTDTQYF
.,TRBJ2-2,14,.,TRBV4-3,TGCGCCAGCAGCCAAGACGGGGACACCGGGGAGCTGTTTTTT,CASSQDGDTGELFF
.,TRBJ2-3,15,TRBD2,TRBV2,TGTGCCAGCAGTGGGGCGGGGGATACCACAGATACGCAGTATTTT,CASSGAGDTTDTQYF
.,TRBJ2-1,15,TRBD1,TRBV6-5,TGTGCCAGCAGTTTCTCGACAGGGGGATACAATGAGCAGTTCTTC,CASSFSTGGYNEQFF
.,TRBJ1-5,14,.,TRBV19,TGTGCCAGTAGTGAGATACAACTCAATCAGCCCCAGCATTTT,CASSEIQLNQPQHF
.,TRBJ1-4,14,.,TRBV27,TGTGCCAGCTCCCTATTGGGAGCTAATGAAAAACTGTTTTTT,CASSLLGANEKLFF
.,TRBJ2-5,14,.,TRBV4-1,TGCGCCAGCAGCCAAGGGGGCTCGGAAGAGACCCAGTACTTC,CASSQGGSEETQYF
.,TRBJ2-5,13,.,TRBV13,TGTGCCAGCAGCTTAATAAGTGGGGAGACCCAGTACTTC,CASSLISGETQYF
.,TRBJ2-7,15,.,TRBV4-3,TGCGCCAGCAGCCAGGGGAGGGGGGCGCTGGACGAGCAGTACTTC,CASSQGRGALDEQYF
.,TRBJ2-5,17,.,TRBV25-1,TGTGCCAGCAGTGGAGAAAACTCGGGACGGAGGGGAGAGACCCAGTACTTC,CASSGENSGRRGETQYF
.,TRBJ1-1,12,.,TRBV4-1,TGCGCCAGCAGCCAAGACGGGTGGGAAGCTTTCTTT,CASSQDGWEAFF
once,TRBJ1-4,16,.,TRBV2,TGTGCCAGCAGTGAAACGAGGGAGGGGGCTAATGAAAAACTGTTTTTT,CASSETREGANEKLFF
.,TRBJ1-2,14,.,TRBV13,TGTGCCAGCAGCTTAGGCAACAGGGTTCATGGCTACACCTTC,CASSLGNRVHGYTF
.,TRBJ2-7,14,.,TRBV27,TGTGCCAGCAGTTTGGTGGCGGAGGCCTACGAGCAGTACTTC,CASSLVAEAYEQYF
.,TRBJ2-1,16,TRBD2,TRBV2,TGTGCCAGCACAGGCGAGCGGGAGTGGATTATGAATGAGCAGTTCTTC,CASTGEREWIMNEQFF
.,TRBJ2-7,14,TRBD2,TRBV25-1,TGTGCCAGCAGTGGGCGGGACTACCCAAACGAGCAGTACTTC,CASSGRDYPNEQYF
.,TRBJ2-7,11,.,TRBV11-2,TGTGCCAGCAGCTCTGCAAACGGTCAGTACTTC,CASSSANGQYF
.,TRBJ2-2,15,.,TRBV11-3,TGTGCCAGCAGCCCCAGGCGCCAGGGGACCGGGGAGCTGTTTTTT,CASSPRRQGTGELFF
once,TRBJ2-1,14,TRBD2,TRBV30,TGTGCCTGGAGTGCGGCGGGGGGGTACAATGAGCAGTTCTTC,CAWSAAGGYNEQFF